This T cell receptor beta chain was sequenced in a study of shared clonotypes between healthy human individuals. Naive CD8 cells, CD45RO-negative and positively selected for CCR7, excluded terminally differentiated effector memory CD45RA+ cells. Donors were Caucasian adults residing in Nashville, Tennessee, USA. The test was conducted at deep level. In the original processing: Filtering differed, since immunoSEQ gave only junction sequences and no quality scores. TCRdb keeps only in-frame clones here, not all; method: immunoSEQ multiplex PCR. V, J and clone size reflect that table, while D and trimming were determined from the DNA. This table has approximately 1.9 million clones, 85% to 95% appearing once. With respect to this clone: Its matching antigen is unknown.

Study outcomes and limitations: Naive CD4 clonotype sharing across several donors was 4% to 5%.

Trimming removed 5 bases from V and 11 bases from J; junction bases left unmatched: 15. Germline-derived CDR1 and CDR2 are LNHDA and SQIVND (reference sequence). The CDR3 is made up of 15 amino acids. The sequenced material came from naive CD8+ T cells from PBMCs. The V and J genes are TRBV19 and TRBJ1-1, with 9 bases that match TRBD1. The receptor comes from a man younger than 35 in good health. Some clones in this sample may be carry-over from other donors' samples. The CDR3 spells CASSVQQGAHFDAFF. CDR3 DNA sequence: TGTGCCAGTAGTGTACAACAGGGGGCTCATTTCGACGCTTTCTTT.